What follows are 12 T cell receptor beta chains derived from one specimen sequenced in a study of cytomegalovirus exposure and HLA in healthy donors. It was with 60 Vbeta and 13 Jbeta primers that the PCR ran. Sequencing was performed with immunoSEQ multiplex PCR; in TCRdb, only in-frame clones are kept and a portion is missing. The repertoire consists of some 120,000 clones, with 60% to 85% occurring once and the leading ten covering under 3.5%. The sequenced sample was PBMCs. The source of these receptors is a female donor in good health and CMV-seronegative.

This clone appeared a single time. The chain uses TRBV9 and TRBJ2-3; D not certain. Trimming removed 0 bases from V and 1 base from J, with 9 bases in between. The germline gives CDR1 SGDLS, CDR2 YYNGEE. The CDR3 extends over 15 amino acids. The CDR3 region is CASSVGGKGTDTQYF. CDR3 DNA: TGTGCCAGCAGCGTAGGAGGTAAGGGCACAGATACGCAGTATTTT.

The chain combines TRBV7-9 with TRBJ1-1, with a weak D call TRBD1 (6 bases). CDR3 size: 15 residues. Trimming shortened V by 1 base and J by 2 bases, and 11 bases separated the two germline ends. Per the germline V gene, CDR1 is SEHNR and CDR2 is FQNEAQ (reference sequence). The CDR3 nucleotides read TGTGCCAGCAGCTTAGAAGGACAGACCAACACTGAAGCTTTCTTT. As protein: CASSLEGQTNTEAFF.

This chain joins TRBV6-6 and TRBJ1-6, with 7 bases fitting TRBD1. Per germline, CDR1 MNHNY and CDR2 SVGAGI (reference sequence). This CDR3 spans 15 amino acids. Unmatched junction bases numbered 9, after V lost 6 bases and J lost 7 bases. The CDR3 bases are TGTGCCAGCAGAGAAACCGGGACAGAAAATTCACCCCTCCACTTT. This encodes CASRETGTENSPLHF.

The genes are TRBV12-5 and TRBJ2-1, with D maybe TRBD1 (5 bases). The CDR3 consists of 13 residues. The V end lost 5 bases, the J end lost 8 bases, and 13 bases lay between the germline ends. The germline V gene encodes CDR1 LGHNT and CDR2 FRNRAP. In DNA form, the CDR3 reads TGTGCTAGTGGTGGGGTTAGGGGTTATGAGCAGTTCTTC. It translates to CASGGVRGYEQFF.

As for this clone: Compared with germline, one end of the junction differs, possibly owing to a read error. The rearrangement links TRBV7-7 to TRBJ2-3, with no clear D. Germline loops: CDR1 SSHAT, CDR2 FNYEAQ (reference sequence). The CDR3 loop spans 13 amino acids. In nucleotides, the CDR3 is TGTGCTAGCAGCTTAGGTTCGGTAGATACGCAGTATTTT. Protein sequence: CASSLGSVDTQYF.

The chain has TRBV6-4 and TRBJ1-3; maybe TRBD1 (5 bases). Per the germline V gene, CDR1 is MRHNA and CDR2 is SNTAGT. CDR3 length: 16 residues. Trimming took 0 bases from V and 3 from J, leaving 12 bases between them. The chain's CDR3 is CASSDSEGHSGNTIYF. The CDR3 nucleotides are TGTGCCAGCAGTGACTCGGAAGGACACAGTGGAAACACCATATATTTT.

This clone has more than one count but fewer than ten. It may be a read error: a sequence one base away is much more abundant. The chain carries TRBV7-9 and TRBJ1-1; the match to TRBD1 covers 7 bases. The V and J ends lost 1 base and 2 bases, in that order; junction bases with no gene match: 1. The CDR3 extends over 14 amino acids. Germline assignment: CDR1 SEHNR and CDR2 FQNEAQ (reference sequence). The CDR3 region is CASSLDRGNTEAFF. The CDR3 region has the DNA TGTGCCAGCAGCTTAGACAGGGGTAACACTGAAGCTTTCTTT.

This chain connects TRBV6-6 to TRBJ2-7; a possible D gene is TRBD2 (7 bases). This CDR3 is 15 amino acids long. Germline V lookup: CDR1 MNHNY, CDR2 SVGAGI (reference sequence). V was pared by 2 bases and J by 0 bases, with 11 bases between. The CDR3 coding sequence is TGTGCCAGCAGTTACAACGCGGGGGCCTCCTACGAGCAGTACTTC. Protein: CASSYNAGASYEQYF.

The chain uses TRBV5-8 and TRBJ1-3; TRBD1 matches at 7 bases. CDR1 is SGHTS and CDR2 is YDEGEE in the germline V gene. This CDR3 spans 14 amino acids. J was trimmed by 4 bases and V by 4 bases; bases with no gene match: 5. For the CDR3, the DNA is TGTGCCAGCAGCCGGGACAGTAGAGGAAACACCATATATTTT. It encodes CASSRDSRGNTIYF.

This clone occurred once. The chain recombines TRBV15 with TRBJ2-1, with 9 bases lining up with TRBD1. The J segment lost 6 bases and the V segment lost 2 bases, leaving 2 bases of the junction unmatched. Germline CDR1 reads LNHNV; CDR2 reads YYDKDF (reference sequence). CDR3 size: 14 residues. The CDR3 spells CATSRKGQGNEQFF. The CDR3 coding sequence is TGTGCCACCAGCAGAAAGGGACAGGGCAATGAGCAGTTCTTC.

V and J are TRBV28 and TRBJ1-6; D perhaps matches TRBD1 (5 bases). Trimming shortened V by 7 bases and J by 11 bases, and 12 bases separated the two germline ends. This CDR3 comprises 12 residues. The V gene's germline CDR1 is MDHEN and CDR2 SYDVKM. CDR3 sequence: CASTTGGAPLHF. CDR3 DNA sequence: TGTGCCAGCACCACAGGAGGGGCACCCCTCCACTTT.

J is TRBJ2-6 and V is TRBV4-2, with TRBD2 identical over 8 bases. V trimming: 2 bases; J trimming: 0 bases; junction bases outside the gene matches: 3. Germline-derived CDR1 and CDR2 are LGHNA and YNFKEQ. The CDR3 consists of 17 residues. The chain's CDR3 is CASSQPGGGSGANVLTF. CDR3 bases: TGTGCCAGCAGCCAACCGGGGGGGGGCTCTGGGGCCAACGTCCTGACTTTC.